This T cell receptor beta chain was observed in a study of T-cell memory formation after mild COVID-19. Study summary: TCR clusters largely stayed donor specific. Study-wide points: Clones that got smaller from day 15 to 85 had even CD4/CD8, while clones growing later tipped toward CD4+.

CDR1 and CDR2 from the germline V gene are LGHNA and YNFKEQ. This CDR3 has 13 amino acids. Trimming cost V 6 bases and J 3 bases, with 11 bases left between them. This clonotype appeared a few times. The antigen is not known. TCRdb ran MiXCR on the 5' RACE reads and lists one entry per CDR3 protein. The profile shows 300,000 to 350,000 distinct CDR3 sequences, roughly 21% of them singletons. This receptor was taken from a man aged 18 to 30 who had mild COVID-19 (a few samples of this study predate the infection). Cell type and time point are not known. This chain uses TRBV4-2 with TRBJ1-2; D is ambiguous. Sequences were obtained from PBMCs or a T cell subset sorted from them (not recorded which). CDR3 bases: TGTGCCAGCAGTAGGGAAATTGACTATGGCTACACCTTC. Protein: CASSREIDYGYTF.